What follows describes a single TCR beta chain. This record comes from a study of blood T cell repertoires in COVID-19. The assay was immunoSEQ multiplex PCR, and TCRdb's table has in-frame clones only and misses some. The sample carries under 150,000 clones, approximately 87% recorded once. Trimming left V 2 bases short and J 3 bases short, with 7 bases between. This CDR3 is built from 13 residues. The germline gives CDR1 SGHTA, CDR2 FQGNSA. This rearrangement joins TRBV7-2 to TRBJ1-2, with no clear D. This sequence originates from a man aged 50 to 60 in a cohort exposed to, infected with or recovered from COVID-19 (not recorded which). The source material was PBMCs or T cells enriched from blood (not recorded which). The CDR3 reads CASSLSTDYGYTF. CDR3 nucleotides: TGTGCCAGCAGCTTAAGCACCGACTATGGCTACACCTTC.